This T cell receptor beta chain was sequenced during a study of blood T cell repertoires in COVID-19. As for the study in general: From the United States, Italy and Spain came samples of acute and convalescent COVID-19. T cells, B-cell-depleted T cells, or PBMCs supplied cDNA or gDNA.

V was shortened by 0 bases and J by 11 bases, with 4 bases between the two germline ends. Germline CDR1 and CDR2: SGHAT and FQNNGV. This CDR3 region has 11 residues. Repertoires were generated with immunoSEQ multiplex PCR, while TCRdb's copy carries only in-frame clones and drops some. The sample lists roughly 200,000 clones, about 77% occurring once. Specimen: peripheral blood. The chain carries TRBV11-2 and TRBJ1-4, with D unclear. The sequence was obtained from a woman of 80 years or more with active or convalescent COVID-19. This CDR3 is CASSLEEKLFF. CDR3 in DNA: TGTGCCAGCAGCTTAGAGGAGAAACTGTTTTTT.